This T cell receptor beta chain came from a study of T cells in Graves' hyperthyroidism and ophthalmopathy. CDR3 length equals 17 residues. Germline V CDR1 and CDR2: KGHDR, SFDVKD. V lost 2 bases, J lost 6 bases, and 22 bases lay in between. With respect to this clonotype: Given a much more abundant clone one base away, this may be a read error.

Template material for amplifying TCR beta CDR3 regions consisted of RNA transcripts. Carried out on the TCR CDR3, a first-round RT-PCR used the HTBI primer set. TCRdb fed the multiplex PCR reads into MiXCR, producing one record per CDR3 protein. The table includes 700,000 to 950,000 distinct CDR3 sequences, just over 35% detected once. The chain links TRBV24-1 to TRBJ2-7; no clear D gene. This clonotype originated in a woman in her thirties or forties with Graves' hyperthyroidism. The source material was blood. Written as DNA, the CDR3 is TGTGCCACCAGTGATTCTTGCAGAGTCGATAGTTTTGGCGAGCAGTACTTC. This sequence encodes CATSDSCRVDSFGEQYF.